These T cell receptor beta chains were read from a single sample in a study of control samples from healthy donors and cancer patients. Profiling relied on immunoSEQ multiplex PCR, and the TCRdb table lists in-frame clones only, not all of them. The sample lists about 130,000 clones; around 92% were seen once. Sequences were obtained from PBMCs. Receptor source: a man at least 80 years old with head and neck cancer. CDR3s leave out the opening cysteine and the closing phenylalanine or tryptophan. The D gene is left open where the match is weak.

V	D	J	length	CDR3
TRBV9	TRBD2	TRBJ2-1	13	ASSLTSDSYNEQF
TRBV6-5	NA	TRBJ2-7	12	ASSYSGGSYEQY
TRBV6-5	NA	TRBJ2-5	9	ASSYMETQY
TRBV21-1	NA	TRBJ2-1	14	ASSATPRGSGNEQF
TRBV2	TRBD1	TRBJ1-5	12	ASSRQGGNQPQH
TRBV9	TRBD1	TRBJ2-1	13	ASSTGQGRYNEQF
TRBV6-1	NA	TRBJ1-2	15	ASSAWAGQPTEGGYT
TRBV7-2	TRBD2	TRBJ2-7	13	ASSFSLAGGGEQY
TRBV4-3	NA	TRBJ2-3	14	ASSPGAATGPDTQY
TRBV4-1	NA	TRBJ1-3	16	ASSQDSRQALAGNTIY
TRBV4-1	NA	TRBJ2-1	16	ASTPRSSATYSYNEQF
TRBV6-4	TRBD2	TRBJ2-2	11	ASSGTRGGELF
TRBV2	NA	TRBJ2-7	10	ASSKGSYEQY
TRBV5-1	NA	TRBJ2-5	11	ASSHRSEETQY
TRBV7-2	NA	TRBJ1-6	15	ASSLGGGPGNNSPLH
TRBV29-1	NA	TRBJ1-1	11	SVAGTLGTEAF
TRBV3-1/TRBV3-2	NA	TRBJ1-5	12	ASSQAGGSQPQH
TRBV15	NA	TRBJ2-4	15	ATSRDRTRAAKNIQY
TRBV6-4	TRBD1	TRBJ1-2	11	ASRNGQGEGYT
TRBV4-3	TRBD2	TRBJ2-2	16	ASSQNLLAGETTGELF
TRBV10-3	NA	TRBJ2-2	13	AISEGQGYTGELF
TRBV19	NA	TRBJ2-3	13	ASSPRFVATDTQY
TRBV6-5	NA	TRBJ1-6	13	ASSSGLEGNSPLH
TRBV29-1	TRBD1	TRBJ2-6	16	SVGTRGQGYSGANVLT
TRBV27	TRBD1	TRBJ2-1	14	ASSPTTGGSYNEQF
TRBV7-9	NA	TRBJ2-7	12	ASKGGGASYEQY
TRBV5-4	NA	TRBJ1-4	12	ASSTQGKSEKLF
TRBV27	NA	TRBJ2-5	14	ASSQRGGLTQETQY
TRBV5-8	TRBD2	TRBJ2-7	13	ASSFRGGARYEQY
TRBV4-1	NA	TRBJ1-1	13	ASSQGGWMNTEAF
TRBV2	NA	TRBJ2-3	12	ASSARLSTDTQY
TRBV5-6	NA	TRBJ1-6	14	ASSPLGGSYNSPLH
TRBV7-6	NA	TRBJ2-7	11	ASSPKEPYEQY
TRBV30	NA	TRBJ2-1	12	AWSSRSSYNEQF
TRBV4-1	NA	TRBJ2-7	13	ASSQAWEASYEQY
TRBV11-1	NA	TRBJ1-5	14	ASSLGRTRKYQPQH
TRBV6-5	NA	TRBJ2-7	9	ADSGSYEQY
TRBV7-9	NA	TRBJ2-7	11	ASSSHKGGEQY
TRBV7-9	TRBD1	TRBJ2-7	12	ASSKGGQGSEQY
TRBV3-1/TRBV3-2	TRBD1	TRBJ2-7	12	ASSRRDSSYEQY
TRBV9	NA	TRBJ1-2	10	ASSASTGFNT
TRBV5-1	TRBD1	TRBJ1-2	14	ASSSNPGQGAGGYT
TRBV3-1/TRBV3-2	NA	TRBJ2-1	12	ASSLTGLYNEQF
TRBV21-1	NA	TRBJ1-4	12	ASALGTGGEKLF